These 6 T cell receptor beta chains were all obtained from the same sample, sequenced in a study of cytomegalovirus exposure and HLA in healthy donors. PCR primers comprised 60 Vbeta and 13 Jbeta primers. Sequencing was performed with immunoSEQ multiplex PCR; in TCRdb, only in-frame clones are kept and a portion is missing. The sample lists 180,000 or so clones; roughly 77% were seen once. The sample consisted of PBMCs. The source is a woman under 40 in good health and CMV-seronegative.

V and J are TRBV5-1 and TRBJ2-3; 11 bases agree with TRBD2. This CDR3 is 17 amino acids long. V shed 4 bases and J 2 bases; nucleotides not matched to a gene: 9. CDR1 is SGHRS and CDR2 is YFSETQ in the germline V gene. The CDR3 DNA is TGCGCCAGCAGCCTACAGGGGACTAGCGGAATCACAGATACGCAGTATTTT. Translation: CASSLQGTSGITDTQYF.

V is TRBV5-1 and J is TRBJ2-5; TRBD2 agrees at 11 bases. The J segment lost 2 bases and the V segment lost 0 bases, leaving 3 bases of the junction unmatched. This CDR3 spans 16 amino acids. CDR1 and CDR2 from the germline V gene are SGHRS and YFSETQ. CDR3 sequence (DNA): TGCGCCAGCAGCTTGGAACTAGCGGGGGCTCAAGAGACCCAGTACTTC. This translates into CASSLELAGAQETQYF.

The rearrangement links TRBV2 to TRBJ1-1; weak D call: TRBD1 (5 bases). The germline gives CDR1 SNHLY, CDR2 FYNNEI. There are 12 residues in the CDR3. With 3 bases removed from V and 8 bases from J, the gap between germline ends came to 10 bases. CDR3 coding DNA: TGTGCCAGCAGTGACAGACAGCTCGAAGCTTTCTTT. It codes for CASSDRQLEAFF.

This clone was seen a few times. The genes are TRBV2 and TRBJ2-5; TRBD2 agrees at 13 bases. Germline V gene data show CDR1 as SNHLY and CDR2 as FYNNEI. The ends lost 7 bases at V and 4 bases at J; junction bases unmatched: 6. The CDR3 is 15 amino acids. The CDR3 protein is CASKRTSGGGETQYF. In DNA form, the CDR3 reads TGTGCCAGCAAGCGGACTAGCGGGGGTGGAGAGACCCAGTACTTC.

The chain's CDR3 is CASSDNRGPVNSPLHF. CDR3 in DNA: TGTGCCAGCAGCGATAACAGGGGGCCTGTGAATTCACCCCTCCACTTT. V and J are TRBV11-2 and TRBJ1-6, with 9 bases identical to TRBD1. The CDR3 contains 16 residues. CDR1 is SGHAT and CDR2 is FQNNGV in the germline V gene. The J segment lost 7 bases and the V segment lost 5 bases, leaving 9 bases of the junction unmatched. Using reference TRBV11-2 and TRBJ1-6 for the parts outside the CDR3, the full variable domain is EAGVAQSPRYKIIEKRQSVAFWCNPISGHATLYWYQQILGQGPKLLIQFQNNGVVDDSQLPKDRFSAERLKGVDSTLKIQPAKLEDSAVYLCASSDNRGPVNSPLHFGNGTRLTVT.

The CDR3 protein is CASSDMRGHNEQFF. The CDR3 DNA reads as TGTGCCAGCAGTGACATGCGGGGCCACAATGAGCAGTTCTTC. The genes are TRBV2 and TRBJ2-1; possibly TRBD2 for D (6 bases). This CDR3 comprises 14 residues. V lost 3 bases and J 5 bases, leaving 11 bases between the germline ends. Germline lookup yields CDR1 SNHLY and CDR2 FYNNEI.